Listed below are T cell receptor beta chains from one sample, sequenced in a study of CD8+ T cells in alopecia areata. The protocol was immunoSEQ multiplex PCR, while the TCRdb copy is restricted to in-frame clones and leaves out a portion. The profile shows 150,000 or so clones, roughly 60% of them singletons. This material consisted of CD4+ T cells sorted from blood, taken between weeks 55 and 65, from a patient treated with tofacitinib. The source of these receptors is a human donor with alopecia areata. Both conserved end residues are part of each CDR3. D genes are given only for firm matches. Size is stated for part of the rows, as once, few or many counts, or as a class when the clone is expanded.

TRBD1,TRBV19,once,TRBJ2-1,CASSPAVTGSNEQFF,TGTGCCAGTTCTCCGGCGGTGACAGGGTCGAATGAGCAGTTCTTC
NA,TRBV4-1,few,TRBJ2-1,CASSQEGGQTYNEQFF,TGCGCCAGCAGCCAAGAGGGTGGACAAACCTACAATGAGCAGTTCTTC
NA,TRBV11-3,few,TRBJ1-2,CAIDPGDYGYTF,TGTGCCATCGACCCGGGAGACTATGGCTACACCTTC
NA,TRBV6-4,few,TRBJ2-5,CASSDSRLEETQYF,TGTGCCAGCAGTGACTCGAGACTAGAAGAGACCCAGTACTTC
NA,TRBV13,few,TRBJ2-3,CATRGEQLADTQYF,TGTGCCACCCGGGGAGAGCAGCTGGCAGATACGCAGTATTTT
NA,TRBV20-1,few,TRBJ1-1,CSARQTAEAFF,TGCAGTGCTAGACAAACAGCTGAAGCTTTCTTT
TRBD1,TRBV5-1,few,TRBJ2-6,CASSWTGSSGANVLTF,TGCGCCAGCAGCTGGACAGGGAGCTCTGGGGCCAACGTCCTGACTTTC
NA,TRBV14,NA,TRBJ2-1,CASSLLASSYNEQFF,TGTGCCAGCAGCCTCCTTGCGAGCTCCTACAATGAGCAGTTCTTC
NA,TRBV5-1,once,TRBJ1-1,CASRQDTEAFF,TGCGCCAGCAGACAGGATACTGAAGCTTTCTTT
TRBD2,TRBV27,NA,TRBJ2-1,CASSLSLAGGFNEQFF,TGTGCCAGCAGTTTATCCCTAGCGGGGGGCTTCAATGAGCAGTTCTTC
NA,TRBV11-2,NA,TRBJ1-6,CASSLGSANSPLHF,TGTGCCAGCAGCTTAGGGTCAGCAAATTCACCCCTCCACTTT
TRBD1,TRBV15,NA,TRBJ2-1,CATSRDRQGVFEVNEQFF,TGTGCCACCAGCAGAGACCGACAGGGGGTTTTCGAGGTCAATGAGCAGTTCTTC
NA,TRBV2,NA,TRBJ2-4,CASSESRSLAKNIQYF,TGTGCCAGCAGTGAATCCAGGTCCCTAGCCAAAAACATTCAGTACTTC
NA,TRBV29-1,few,TRBJ2-3,CSVANRVTDTQYF,TGCAGCGTTGCAAACAGGGTCACAGATACGCAGTATTTT
NA,TRBV2,NA,TRBJ1-3,CASSERGNTIYF,TGTGCCAGCAGTGAAAGGGGAAACACCATATATTTT
NA,TRBV5-1,NA,TRBJ2-4,CASSLDRSVAKNIQYF,TGCGCCAGCAGCTTGGATAGGTCTGTAGCCAAAAACATTCAGTACTTC
NA,TRBV29-1,NA,TRBJ1-2,CSAARGPASGYTF,TGCAGCGCCGCCCGGGGGCCCGCCTCTGGCTACACCTTC
TRBD1,TRBV30,NA,TRBJ1-1,CACGQDMNTEAFF,TGTGCCTGCGGACAGGACATGAACACTGAAGCTTTCTTT
NA,TRBV4-2,NA,TRBJ2-5,CASSQYSPGGPETQYF,TGTGCCAGCAGCCAGTACTCGCCGGGGGGCCCGGAGACCCAGTACTTC
TRBD1,TRBV4-2,NA,TRBJ2-7,CASSKDRGSYEQYF,TGTGCCAGCAGTAAGGACAGGGGGTCCTACGAGCAGTACTTC
NA,TRBV25-1,NA,TRBJ2-6,CASSQSGANVLTF,TGTGCCAGCAGCCAATCTGGGGCCAACGTCCTGACTTTC
TRBD2,TRBV6-5,NA,TRBJ2-7,CASSYSGGAVEQYF,TGTGCCAGCAGTTATAGCGGGGGGGCCGTAGAGCAGTACTTC
NA,TRBV4-1,NA,TRBJ2-7,CASSQDGTVVLSYEQYF,TGCGCCAGCAGCCAAGATGGTACAGTTGTACTATCCTACGAGCAGTACTTC
NA,TRBV4-2,NA,TRBJ2-4,CASSQERGLSHF,TGTGCCAGCAGCCAAGAGCGCGGACTTTCGCACTTC
TRBD2,TRBV30,NA,TRBJ2-7,CAWGWTSGGPESKDF,TGTGCCTGGGGCTGGACTAGCGGGGGGCCGGAGAGCAAGGACTTC
NA,TRBV2,NA,TRBJ2-1,CASSPQRLPLGGEQFF,TGTGCCAGCAGCCCACAGAGACTTCCTCTTGGGGGTGAGCAGTTCTTC
NA,TRBV30,once,TRBJ1-5,CAWSPRRAGYGNQPQHF,TGTGCCTGGAGCCCCCGGCGGGCGGGATATGGCAATCAGCCCCAGCATTTT
NA,TRBV30,once,TRBJ2-3,CALGLGVDTQYF,TGTGCCCTGGGTTTAGGGGTTGATACGCAGTATTTT
TRBD1,TRBV6-5,NA,TRBJ2-7,CASRPEGALLEQYF,TGTGCCAGCAGACCCGAGGGGGCCTTGCTAGAGCAGTACTTC
NA,TRBV6-5,NA,TRBJ2-3,CATRLGLNTDTQYF,TGTGCCACCAGACTGGGACTGAACACAGATACGCAGTATTTT
TRBD2,TRBV5-1,NA,TRBJ2-3,CASSIAGGTTDTQYF,TGCGCCAGCAGCATAGCGGGGGGAACCACAGATACGCAGTATTTT
NA,TRBV29-1,few,TRBJ2-4,CSVGHVDIQYF,TGCAGCGTTGGACATGTAGACATTCAGTACTTC
NA,TRBV6-5,NA,TRBJ1-1,CASRKDGNTEAFF,TGTGCCAGCAGGAAGGACGGGAACACTGAAGCTTTCTTT
NA,TRBV29-1,NA,TRBJ2-6,CSVEDYWAAGANVLTF,TGCAGCGTTGAAGATTACTGGGCAGCTGGGGCCAACGTCCTGACTTTC
TRBD2,TRBV7-2,NA,TRBJ2-2,CASSLVSSGVTGELFF,TGTGCCAGCAGCTTAGTGTCTAGCGGCGTCACCGGGGAGCTGTTTTTT
NA,TRBV7-9,NA,TRBJ2-7,CASSLGPLEQYF,TGTGCCAGCAGCTTGGGACCCCTGGAGCAGTACTTC
NA,TRBV29-1,NA,TRBJ2-3,CSVEPGRSTDTQYF,TGCAGCGTTGAGCCAGGCAGGAGCACAGATACGCAGTATTTT
NA,TRBV7-9,few,TRBJ1-2,CASSYTAGDYGYTF,TGTGCCAGCAGCTATACCGCAGGGGATTATGGCTACACCTTC
NA,TRBV29-1,NA,TRBJ1-1,CSVEDRVGANTEAFF,TGCAGCGTTGAAGATAGGGTGGGGGCTAACACTGAAGCTTTCTTT
TRBD2,TRBV7-2,NA,TRBJ2-3,CASSPLAGGLSTQYF,TGTGCCAGCAGCCCGCTAGCGGGGGGGCTATCTACGCAGTATTTT
NA,TRBV11-2,NA,TRBJ2-7,CASSLGTLTYEQYF,TGTGCCAGCAGCTTAGGGACATTGACCTACGAGCAGTACTTC
NA,TRBV7-2,NA,TRBJ1-1,CASSFILNTEAFF,TGTGCCAGCAGCTTCATCTTGAACACTGAAGCTTTCTTT
NA,TRBV27,few,TRBJ2-6,CASRPQTLEVRPGANVLTF,TGTGCCAGCAGACCGCAAACCCTCGAGGTTCGCCCTGGGGCCAACGTCCTGACTTTC
NA,TRBV2,few,TRBJ1-1,CASSAGGSGSEAFF,TGTGCCAGCAGTGCTGGGGGGTCGGGCTCTGAAGCTTTCTTT
NA,TRBV7-9,NA,TRBJ1-2,CASSLLAAGGGYTF,TGTGCCAGCAGCTTACTTGCTGCAGGAGGAGGCTACACCTTC
NA,TRBV25-1,NA,TRBJ2-5,CASSEPWKEETQYF,TGTGCCAGCAGTGAACCTTGGAAAGAAGAGACCCAGTACTTC
NA,TRBV2,NA,TRBJ2-5,CASSYQETQYF,TGTGCCAGCAGTTATCAAGAGACCCAGTACTTC
NA,TRBV29-1,NA,TRBJ2-7,CSVDQGTYEQYF,TGCAGCGTTGATCAGGGTACCTACGAGCAGTACTTC
TRBD2,TRBV10-3,NA,TRBJ2-3,CAIGVTAGGPDTQYF,TGTGCCATCGGAGTCACAGCGGGGGGCCCAGATACGCAGTATTTT
NA,TRBV10-3,NA,TRBJ2-7,CATSIRGREEQYF,TGTGCCACCTCAATACGAGGGCGGGAAGAGCAGTACTTC
TRBD2,TRBV2,few,TRBJ2-7,CACTRLAGAYEQYF,TGTGCCTGCACCCGACTAGCGGGGGCCTACGAGCAGTACTTC
NA,TRBV11-2,NA,TRBJ2-5,CASSSTGQETQYF,TGTGCCAGCAGCTCCACGGGGCAAGAGACCCAGTACTTC